A single T cell receptor (beta chain) is shown here with its context. Its antigen is undetermined. Libraries were prepared by immunoSEQ multiplex PCR; TCRdb keeps only in-frame clonotypes and omits some of them. The sample contains millions of clones, approximately 93% of which appear only once. V was shortened by 5 bases and J by 5 bases, with 18 bases between the two germline ends. The CDR3 runs to 15 residues. Germline V gene data show CDR1 as MNHNY and CDR2 as SVGAGI (reference sequence). These data come from a study of shared clonotypes between healthy human individuals. Findings and limits, study-wide: Estimated richness was generally greater in naive than memory subsets.

The rearrangement joins TRBV6-6 to TRBJ2-5; D not resolved. Input material: naive CD4+ T cells from PBMCs. Subset described: CD45RA+ positively selected. This TCR derives from a man aged 18 to 29 in good health. Some clones in this sample may be carry-over from other donors' samples. DNA for the CDR3: TGTGCCAGCAGTGTCCCGAGGACGGGCGGTGAGACCCAGTACTTC. This codes for CASSVPRTGGETQYF.